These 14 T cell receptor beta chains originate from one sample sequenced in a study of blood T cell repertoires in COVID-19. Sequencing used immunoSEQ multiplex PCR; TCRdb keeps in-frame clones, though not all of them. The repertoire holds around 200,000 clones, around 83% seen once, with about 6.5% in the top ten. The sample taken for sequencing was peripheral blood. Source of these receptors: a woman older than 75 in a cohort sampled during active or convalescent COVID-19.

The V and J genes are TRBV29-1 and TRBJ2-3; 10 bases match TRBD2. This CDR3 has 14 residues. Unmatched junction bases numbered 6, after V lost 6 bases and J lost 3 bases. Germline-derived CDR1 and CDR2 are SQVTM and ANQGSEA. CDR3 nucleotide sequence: TGCAGCGTACGTACTAGCGGGACAACAGATACGCAGTATTTT. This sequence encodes CSVRTSGTTDTQYF.

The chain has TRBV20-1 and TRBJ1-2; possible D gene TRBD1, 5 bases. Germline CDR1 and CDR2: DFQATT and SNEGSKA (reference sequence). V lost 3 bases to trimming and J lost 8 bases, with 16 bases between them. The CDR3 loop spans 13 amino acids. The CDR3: CSASRRGGGGYTF. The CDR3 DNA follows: TGCAGTGCTAGTCGTAGGGGAGGAGGAGGCTACACCTTC.

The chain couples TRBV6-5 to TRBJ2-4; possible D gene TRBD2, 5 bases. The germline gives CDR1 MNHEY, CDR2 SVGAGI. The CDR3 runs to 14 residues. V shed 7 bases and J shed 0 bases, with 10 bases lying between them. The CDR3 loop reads CASMMDLAKNIQYF. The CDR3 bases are TGTGCCAGCATGATGGACTTAGCCAAAAACATTCAGTACTTC.

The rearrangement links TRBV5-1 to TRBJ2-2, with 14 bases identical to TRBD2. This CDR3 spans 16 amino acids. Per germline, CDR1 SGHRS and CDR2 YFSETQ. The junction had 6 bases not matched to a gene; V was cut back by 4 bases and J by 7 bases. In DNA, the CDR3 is TGCGCCAGCAGCGTGGGACTAGCGGGGGTGAACGGGGAGCTGTTTTTT. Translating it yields CASSVGLAGVNGELFF.

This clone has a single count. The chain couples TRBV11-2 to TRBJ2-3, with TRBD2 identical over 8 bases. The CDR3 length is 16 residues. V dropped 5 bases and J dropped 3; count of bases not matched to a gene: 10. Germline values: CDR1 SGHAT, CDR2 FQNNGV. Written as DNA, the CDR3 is TGTGCCAGCAGCCTAGTGCCCAGCGGGAGAACAGATACGCAGTATTTT. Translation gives CASSLVPSGRTDTQYF.

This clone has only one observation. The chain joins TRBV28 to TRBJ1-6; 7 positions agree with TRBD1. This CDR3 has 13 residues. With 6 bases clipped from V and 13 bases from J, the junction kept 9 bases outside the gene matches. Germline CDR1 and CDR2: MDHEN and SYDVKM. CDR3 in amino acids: CASRNRGVSPLHF. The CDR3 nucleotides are TGTGCCAGCAGGAACAGGGGTGTCTCCCCCCTCCACTTT. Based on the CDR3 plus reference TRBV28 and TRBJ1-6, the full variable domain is DVKVTQSSRYLVKRTGEKVFLECVQDMDHENMFWYRQDPGLGLRLIYFSYDVKMKEKGDIPEGYSVSREKKERFSLILESASTNQTSMYLCASRNRGVSPLHFGNGTRLTVT.

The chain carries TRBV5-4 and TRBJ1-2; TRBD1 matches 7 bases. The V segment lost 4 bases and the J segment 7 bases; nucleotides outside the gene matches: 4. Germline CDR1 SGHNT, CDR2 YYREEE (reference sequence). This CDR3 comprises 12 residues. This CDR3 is CASSANRGGYTF. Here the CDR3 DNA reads TGTGCCAGCAGCGCTAACAGGGGTGGCTACACCTTC.

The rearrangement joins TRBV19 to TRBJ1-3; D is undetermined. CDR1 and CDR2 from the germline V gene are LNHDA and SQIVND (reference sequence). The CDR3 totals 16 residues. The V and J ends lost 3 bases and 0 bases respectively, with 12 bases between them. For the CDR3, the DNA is TGTGCCAGTAGTATCGGAGAGGCCAACTCTGGAAACACCATATATTTT. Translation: CASSIGEANSGNTIYF.

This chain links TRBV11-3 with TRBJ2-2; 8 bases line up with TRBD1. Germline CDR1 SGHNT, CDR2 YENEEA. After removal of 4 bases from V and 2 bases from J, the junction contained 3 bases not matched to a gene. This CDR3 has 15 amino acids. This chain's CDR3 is CASSSGQGNTGELFF. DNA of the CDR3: TGTGCCAGCAGCTCCGGACAGGGTAACACCGGGGAGCTGTTTTTT. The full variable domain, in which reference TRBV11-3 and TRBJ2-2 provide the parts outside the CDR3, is EAGVVQSPRYKIIEKKQPVAFWCNPISGHNTLYWYLQNLGQGPELLIRYENEEAVDDSQLPKDRFSAERLKGVDSTLKIQPAELGDSAVYLCASSSGQGNTGELFFGEGSRLTVL.

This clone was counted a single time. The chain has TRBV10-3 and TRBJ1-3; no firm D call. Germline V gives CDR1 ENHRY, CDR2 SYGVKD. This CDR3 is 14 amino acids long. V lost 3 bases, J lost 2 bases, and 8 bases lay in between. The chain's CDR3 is CAISDWEPGNTIYF. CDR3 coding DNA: TGTGCCATCAGTGATTGGGAGCCTGGAAACACCATATATTTT.

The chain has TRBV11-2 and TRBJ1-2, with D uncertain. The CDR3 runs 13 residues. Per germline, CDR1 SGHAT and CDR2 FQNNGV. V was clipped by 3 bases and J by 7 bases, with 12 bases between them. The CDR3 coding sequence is TGTGCCAGCAGCTTGGAGACGTACCTTGGCTACACCTTC. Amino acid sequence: CASSLETYLGYTF.

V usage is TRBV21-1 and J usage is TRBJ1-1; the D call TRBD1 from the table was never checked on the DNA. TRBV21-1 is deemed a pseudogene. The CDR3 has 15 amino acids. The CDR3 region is CASSKIRGPEGEAFF. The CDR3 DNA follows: TGTGCCAGCAGCAAAATAAGGGGGCCGGAGGGTGAAGCTTTCTTT.

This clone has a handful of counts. The DNA for the CDR3 is TGTGCCAGCAGCTCTACGACAGGGGTCTCTGAAGCTTTCTTT. This translates into CASSSTTGVSEAFF. The chain links TRBV7-9 to TRBJ1-1; 8 bases agree with TRBD1. Germline V gene data show CDR1 as SEHNR and CDR2 as FQNEAQ (reference sequence). The CDR3 sequence is 14 residues long. V lost 4 bases to trimming and J lost 6 bases; unmatched junction nucleotides: 7.

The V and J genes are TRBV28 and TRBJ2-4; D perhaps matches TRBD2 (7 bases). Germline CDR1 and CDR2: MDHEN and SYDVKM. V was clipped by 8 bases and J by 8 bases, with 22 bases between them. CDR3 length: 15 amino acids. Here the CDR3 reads CASLGGGRGTDIQYF. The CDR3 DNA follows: TGTGCCAGCTTAGGGGGGGGCCGCGGGACGGACATTCAGTACTTC.